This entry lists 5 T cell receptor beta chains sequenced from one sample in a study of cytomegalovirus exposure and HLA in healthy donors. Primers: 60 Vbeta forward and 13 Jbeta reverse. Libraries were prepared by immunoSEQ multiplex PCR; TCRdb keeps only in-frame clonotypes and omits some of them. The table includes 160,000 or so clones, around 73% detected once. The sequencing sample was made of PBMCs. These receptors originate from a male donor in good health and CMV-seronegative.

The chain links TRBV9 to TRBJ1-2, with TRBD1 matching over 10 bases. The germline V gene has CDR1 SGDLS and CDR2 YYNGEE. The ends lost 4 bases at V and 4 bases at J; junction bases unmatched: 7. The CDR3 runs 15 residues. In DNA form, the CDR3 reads TGTGCCAGCAGCCTTCGACAGGGGGCGGGCTATGGCTACACCTTC. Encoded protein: CASSLRQGAGYGYTF.

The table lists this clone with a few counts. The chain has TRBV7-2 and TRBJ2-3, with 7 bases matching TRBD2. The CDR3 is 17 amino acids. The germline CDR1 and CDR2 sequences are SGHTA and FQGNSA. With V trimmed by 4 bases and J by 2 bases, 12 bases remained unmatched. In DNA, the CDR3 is TGTGCCAGCAGCTATCCTTTAACGGGAGGAGACACAGATACGCAGTATTTT. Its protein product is CASSYPLTGGDTDTQYF.

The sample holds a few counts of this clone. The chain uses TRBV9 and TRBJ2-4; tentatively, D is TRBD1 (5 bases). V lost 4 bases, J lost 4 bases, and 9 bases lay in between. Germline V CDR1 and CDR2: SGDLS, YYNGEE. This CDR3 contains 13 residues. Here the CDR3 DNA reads TGTGCCAGCAGCCCGGACAAGAAAAACATTCAGTACTTC. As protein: CASSPDKKNIQYF.

This chain's CDR3 is CASAGGTSDHDTQYF. The CDR3 bases are TGTGCTAGTGCCGGGGGGACTTCAGACCATGATACGCAGTATTTT. The chain employs TRBV12-5 and TRBJ2-3, with 7 bases aligning to TRBD2. V lost 7 bases, J lost 6 bases, and 13 bases stayed unmatched. Germline V CDR1 and CDR2: LGHNT, FRNRAP. The CDR3 is made up of 15 amino acids.

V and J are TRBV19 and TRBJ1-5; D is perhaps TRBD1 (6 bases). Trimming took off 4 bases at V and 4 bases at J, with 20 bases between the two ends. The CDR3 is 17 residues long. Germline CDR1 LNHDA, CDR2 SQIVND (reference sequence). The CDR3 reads CASSTREGLGANQPQHF. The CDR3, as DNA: TGTGCCAGTAGTACTCGTGAAGGGTTGGGGGCTAATCAGCCCCAGCATTTT.